These 9 T cell receptor beta chains originate from one sample sequenced in a study of molecular identifiers for immune sequencing clone quantification. TCRdb ran MiXCR on the PCR reads and lists one entry per CDR3 protein. The profile shows 250,000 to 350,000 distinct CDR3 sequences, about 22% of them singletons. The sequenced sample was naive CD8+ T cells from blood, with Jurkat cell RNA spiked in. Stated subset: FACS-sorted CD8+CD4-CCR7+CD45RA+ naive T cells. These receptors all stem from a human donor in good health. Some libraries in this study had Jurkat cell RNA spiked in.

Details on this clonotype: Since a much larger clone is just one base distant, this may be a read error. The CDR3 DNA sequence: TGTGCCAGCAGTCCTGAGACCGAAAGCTCCTACAATGACCAGTTCTTC. It codes for CASSPETESSYNDQFF. V is TRBV27 and J is TRBJ2-1; no firm D call. Germline CDR1 is MNHEY and CDR2 is SMNVEV (reference sequence). The CDR3 extends over 16 amino acids.

To note about this clonotype: A much more abundant neighbour one base away suggests this may be a read error. The genes are TRBV12-3 or TRBV12-4 and TRBJ2-3, with a tentative D call TRBD2 (5 bases). The CDR3 totals 14 residues. Trimming removed 3 bases from V and 6 bases from J, with 13 bases in between. The CDR3 loop is CASSFAERDDTQYF. CDR3 nucleotides: TGTGCCAGCAGTTTCGCCGAGAGGGATGATACGCAGTATTTT.

This clonotype showed up just a few times. CDR3 DNA: TGCGCCAGCAGCTCGGGGAGGGGTAGCTTCTACGAGCAGTACTTC. Protein product: CASSSGRGSFYEQYF. The chain joins TRBV5-1 to TRBJ2-7; 7 nucleotides align to TRBD2. V was clipped by 3 bases and J by 3 bases; unmatched bases: 9. This CDR3 comprises 15 residues. Germline V gives CDR1 SGHRS, CDR2 YFSETQ.

This chain connects TRBV7-9 to TRBJ2-7; perhaps TRBD2 as D (5 bases). Trimming took 8 bases from V and 6 from J, leaving 11 bases between them. CDR3 length: 11 residues. CDR1 and CDR2 from the germline V gene are SEHNR and FQNEAQ (reference sequence). CDR3 sequence: CASGPGGEQYF. For the CDR3, the DNA is TGTGCCAGCGGCCCAGGAGGCGAGCAGTACTTC.

Note on this clonotype: It may be a read error: a sequence one base away is much more abundant. The chain recombines TRBV20-1 with TRBJ2-7; D remains ambiguous. Germline-derived CDR1 and CDR2 are DFQATT and SNEGSKA (reference sequence). The V end was cut by 5 bases, the J end by 3 bases, with 17 bases between. The CDR3 spans 14 residues. The CDR3, as DNA: TGCAGTGCTCCCCTCTCGCGCGATAACTACGAGCAGTACTTC. Amino acids: CSAPLSRDNYEQYF.

This clonotype occurred once. Possible read error: a much larger clone is one base away. The chain couples TRBV7-2 to TRBJ2-2; a weak D match, TRBD2 (5 bases). The germline gives CDR1 SGHTA, CDR2 FQGNSA. Trimming shortened V by 5 bases and J by 4 bases, and 17 bases separated the two germline ends. CDR3 length: 16 residues. The CDR3 region has the DNA TGTGCCAGCAGCCCTTGGGCGGGTGCGAGCACCGGGGAGCTGTTTTTT. Amino acid sequence: CASSPWAGASTGELFF. Variable domain in full (rest from reference TRBV7-2 and TRBJ2-2): GAGVSQSPSNKVTEKGKDVELRCDPISGHTALYWYRQSLGQGLEFLIYFQGNSAPDKSGLPSDRFSAERTGGSVSTLTIQRTQQEDSAVYLCASSPWAGASTGELFFGEGSRLTVL.

This clonotype was found many times. The rearrangement joins TRBV28 to TRBJ2-7, with 9 bases lining up with TRBD1. Germline V CDR1 and CDR2: MDHEN, SYDVKM. The CDR3 contains 15 residues. V trimming: 1 base; J trimming: 0 bases; junction bases outside the gene matches: 1. The CDR3 region is CASSLLQGASYEQYF. CDR3 sequence (DNA): TGTGCCAGCAGTTTATTACAGGGGGCCTCCTACGAGCAGTACTTC.

This clonotype showed up just once. A read error may explain this, as a much larger clone is one base away. This chain joins TRBV6-5 and TRBJ2-5, with D hard to call. The CDR3 extends over 18 amino acids. The ends were cut back, 8 bases at V and 1 base at J, with 26 bases in the middle. The germline V gene encodes CDR1 MNHEY and CDR2 SVGAGI. CDR3: CASGPEPRDWRLQETQYF. As DNA, the CDR3 is TGTGCCAGCGGCCCGGAACCGAGAGACTGGCGACTCCAAGAGACCCAGTACTTC.

This clonotype was counted ten times or more. The CDR3 spells CSASPIPLQGLVNEQFF. The CDR3 nucleotides are TGCAGTGCTAGTCCTATTCCCCTTCAAGGGTTGGTCAATGAGCAGTTCTTC. The gene calls are TRBV20-1 and TRBJ2-1, with D uncertain. This CDR3 is 17 amino acids long. Trimming shortened V by 3 bases and J by 6 bases, and 24 bases separated the two germline ends. Germline lookup yields CDR1 DFQATT and CDR2 SNEGSKA (reference sequence).